This T cell receptor (beta chain) was sequenced during a study of blood T cell repertoires in COVID-19. The CDR3 covers 14 residues. With 5 bases removed from V and 3 bases from J, the gap between germline ends came to 14 bases. Germline CDR1 reads SEHNR; CDR2 reads FQNEAQ (reference sequence). TCRdb keeps only in-frame clones here, not all; method: immunoSEQ multiplex PCR. The data hold 150,000 to 200,000 clones, with about 85% observed a single time. The receptor comes from a man aged 55 to 69 who had recovered from COVID-19. This chain links TRBV7-9 with TRBJ2-7; perhaps TRBD1 as D (6 bases). Input material: peripheral blood. The CDR3 nucleotides are TGTGCCAGCAGCGCCGACAGGCGCTACTACGAGCAGTACTTC. Its translation is CASSADRRYYEQYF.